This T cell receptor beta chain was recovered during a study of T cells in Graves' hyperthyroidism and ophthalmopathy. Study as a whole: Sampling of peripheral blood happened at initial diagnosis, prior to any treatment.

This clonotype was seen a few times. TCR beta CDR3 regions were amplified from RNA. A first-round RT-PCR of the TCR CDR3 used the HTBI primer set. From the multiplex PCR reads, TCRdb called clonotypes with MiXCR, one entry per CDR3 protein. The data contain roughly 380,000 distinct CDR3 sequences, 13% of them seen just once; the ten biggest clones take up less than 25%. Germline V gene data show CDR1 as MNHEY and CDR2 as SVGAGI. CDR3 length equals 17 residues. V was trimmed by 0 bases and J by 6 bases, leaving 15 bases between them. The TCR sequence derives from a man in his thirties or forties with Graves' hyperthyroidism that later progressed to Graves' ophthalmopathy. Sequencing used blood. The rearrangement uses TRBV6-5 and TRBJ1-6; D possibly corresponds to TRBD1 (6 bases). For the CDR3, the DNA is TGTGCCAGCAGTTACTCCTGGCCGGGGGCGGGTAATTCACCCCTCCACTTT. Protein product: CASSYSWPGAGNSPLHF.